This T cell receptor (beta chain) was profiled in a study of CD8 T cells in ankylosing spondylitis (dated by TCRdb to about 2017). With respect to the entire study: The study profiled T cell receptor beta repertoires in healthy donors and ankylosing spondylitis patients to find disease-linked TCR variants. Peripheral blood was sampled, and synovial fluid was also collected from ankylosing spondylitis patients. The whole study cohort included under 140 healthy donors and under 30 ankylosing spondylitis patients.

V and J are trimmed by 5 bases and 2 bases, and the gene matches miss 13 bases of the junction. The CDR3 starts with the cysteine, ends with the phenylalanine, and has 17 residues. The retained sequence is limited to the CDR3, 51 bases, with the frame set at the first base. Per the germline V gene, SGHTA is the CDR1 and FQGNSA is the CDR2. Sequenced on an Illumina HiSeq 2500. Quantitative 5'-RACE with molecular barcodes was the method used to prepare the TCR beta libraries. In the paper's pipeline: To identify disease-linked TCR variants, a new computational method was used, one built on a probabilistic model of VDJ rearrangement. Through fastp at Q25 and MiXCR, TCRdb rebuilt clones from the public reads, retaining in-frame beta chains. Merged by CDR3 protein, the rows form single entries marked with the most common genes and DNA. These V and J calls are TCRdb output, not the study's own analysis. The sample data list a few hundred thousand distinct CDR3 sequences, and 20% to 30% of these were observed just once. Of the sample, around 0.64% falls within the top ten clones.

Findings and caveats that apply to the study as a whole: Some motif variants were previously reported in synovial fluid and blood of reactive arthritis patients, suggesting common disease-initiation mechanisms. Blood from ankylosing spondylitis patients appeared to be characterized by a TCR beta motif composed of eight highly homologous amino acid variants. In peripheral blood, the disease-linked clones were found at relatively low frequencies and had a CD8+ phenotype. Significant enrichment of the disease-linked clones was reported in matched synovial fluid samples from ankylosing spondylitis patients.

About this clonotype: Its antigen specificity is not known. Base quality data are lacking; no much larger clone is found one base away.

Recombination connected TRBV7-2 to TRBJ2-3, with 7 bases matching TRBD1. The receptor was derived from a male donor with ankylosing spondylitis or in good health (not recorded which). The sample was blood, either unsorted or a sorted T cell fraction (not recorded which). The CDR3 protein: CASSPRQGIRPTDTQYF. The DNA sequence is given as TGTGCCAGCAGCCCCCGACAGGGCATACGGCCCACAGATACGCAGTATTTT.